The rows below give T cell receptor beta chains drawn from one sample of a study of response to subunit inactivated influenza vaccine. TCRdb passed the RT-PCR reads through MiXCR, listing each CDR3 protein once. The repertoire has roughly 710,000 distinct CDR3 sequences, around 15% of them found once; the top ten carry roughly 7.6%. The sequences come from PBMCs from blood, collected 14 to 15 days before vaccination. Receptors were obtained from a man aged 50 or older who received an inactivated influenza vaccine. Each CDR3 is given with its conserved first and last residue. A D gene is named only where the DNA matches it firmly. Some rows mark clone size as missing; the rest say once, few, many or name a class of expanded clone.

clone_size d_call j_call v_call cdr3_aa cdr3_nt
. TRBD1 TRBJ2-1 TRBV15 CATSRDGQAYNEQFF TGTGCCACCAGCAGAGATGGACAGGCGTACAATGAGCAGTTCTTC
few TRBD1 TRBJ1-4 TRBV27 CASRGTGNEKLFF TGTGCCAGCAGAGGGACAGGGAATGAAAAACTGTTTTTT
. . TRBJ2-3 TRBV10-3 CATSESSGWGDTQYF TGTGCCACCTCAGAGTCCAGCGGGTGGGGGGATACGCAGTATTTT
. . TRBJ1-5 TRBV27 CASRRQVGQPQHF TGTGCCAGCAGACGACAGGTGGGACAGCCCCAGCATTTT
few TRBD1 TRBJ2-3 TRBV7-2 CASSDRVKDTQYF TGTGCCAGCAGCGACAGGGTTAAAGATACGCAGTATTTT
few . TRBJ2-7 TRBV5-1 CASSLYELGPYEQYF TGCGCCAGCAGCTTGTATGAACTAGGACCCTACGAGCAGTACTTC
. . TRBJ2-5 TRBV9 CASSVGLGQQETQYF TGTGCCAGCAGCGTAGGGCTGGGGCAGCAAGAGACCCAGTACTTC
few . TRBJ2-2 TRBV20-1 CSARGWRGTNTGELFF TGCAGTGCTAGAGGGTGGCGTGGAACGAACACCGGGGAGCTGTTTTTT
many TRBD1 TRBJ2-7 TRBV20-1 CSATRQGYEQYF TGCAGTGCTACCCGACAGGGCTACGAGCAGTACTTC
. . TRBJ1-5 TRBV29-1 CSVAGQPNQPQHF TGCAGCGTTGCCGGCCAGCCCAATCAGCCCCAGCATTTT
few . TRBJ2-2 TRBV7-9 CASSPQTTGELFF TGTGCCAGCAGCCCCCAAACCACCGGGGAGCTGTTTTTT
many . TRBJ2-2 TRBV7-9 CASSSGIGELFF TGTGCCAGCAGCAGTGGCATCGGGGAGCTGTTTTTT
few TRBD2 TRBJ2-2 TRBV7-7 CASSPMSGGGKTGELFF TGTGCTAGCAGCCCCATGAGCGGGGGGGGGAAAACCGGGGAGCTGTTTTTT
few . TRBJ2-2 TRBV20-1 CSARDLLRTDTGELFF TGCAGTGCTAGAGATCTTTTAAGGACTGACACCGGGGAGCTGTTTTTT
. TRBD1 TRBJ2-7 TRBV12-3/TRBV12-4 CASSFTGGAEREQYF TGTGCCAGCAGTTTTACAGGGGGCGCGGAACGCGAGCAGTACTTC
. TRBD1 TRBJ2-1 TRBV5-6 CASSYGTAEQFF TGTGCCAGCAGCTATGGGACAGCGGAGCAGTTCTTC